The clone carrying this TCR beta chain was found a few times. Its antigen is undetermined. This entry comes from a study of blood T cells in healthy people across ages. Study results and limitations: The long-lived group displayed more naive CD4+ cells, plus higher diversity, than the aged donors did.

The CDR3 runs 13 residues. V was trimmed by 5 bases and J by 7 bases, leaving 15 bases between them. The V gene's germline CDR1 is MGHDK and CDR2 SYGVNS. Together with a sample-barcoded 5' primer, a J-beta primer mix was included in a second PCR lasting about 7 to 12 cycles. TCRdb ran MiXCR on the 5' RACE reads and lists one entry per CDR3 protein. Here the sample spans 750,000 to 950,000 distinct CDR3 sequences, 20% to 30% being singletons. Healthy Caucasian individuals from Russia aged 6 to 90 were enrolled as donors. The extraction recovered at least 5 micrograms of total RNA per sample. The same data also contributed to another study, on T cells of mothers and their children. That publication notes: Related and unrelated pairs show TCR recombination output that thymic selection shapes similarly.

The chain joins TRBV25-1 to TRBJ2-7; a weak D match, TRBD1 (5 bases). The sample consisted of blood. This sequence was found in a boy aged 5-17 years in good health. CDR3 nucleotide sequence: TGTGCCAGCAGTAGGGGTGGGTCAGATGAGCAGTACTTC. Translated, it gives CASSRGGSDEQYF.